This T cell receptor (beta chain) was profiled in a study of beta chain features in type 1 diabetes. At the level of the study: Examined across all samples were about 110,000,000 sorted cells.

Germline trimming cut 0 bases from V and 8 bases from J; bases unmatched to any gene: 4. The CDR3 runs 15 residues. CDR1 and CDR2 from the germline V gene are SGHTA and FQGNSA. Study results and limitations: Within each of all four CD4+ subsets, Type 1 diabetes patients had TCRB CDR3s that were moderately but significantly shorter. Patients showed naive, central memory and Treg TCRB repertoires that appeared more similar than those of healthy donors. Researchers caution that PCR might favor shorter templates, equally among patients and controls.

Since all of the isolated RNA was reverse transcribed, expressed TCRB transcripts were what got sequenced. TCRdb's copy holds only in-frame clones and misses some; the assay was immunoSEQ multiplex PCR. The data contain about 290,000 clones, roughly 8% of them singletons. Turning to this clone: Its antigen remains unknown.

This receptor was taken from a woman under 30 in good health. The chain combines TRBV7-2 with TRBJ1-6; the match to TRBD1 covers 7 bases. Material: central memory CD4+ T cells from blood. The CDR3 bases are TGTGCCAGCAGCTTAGCCGGGACAGAAGATTCACCCCTCCACTTT. The encoded protein is CASSLAGTEDSPLHF. Filled out from reference TRBV7-2 and TRBJ1-6, the complete variable domain reads GAGVSQSPSNKVTEKGKDVELRCDPISGHTALYWYRQSLGQGLEFLIYFQGNSAPDKSGLPSDRFSAERTGGSVSTLTIQRTQQEDSAVYLCASSLAGTEDSPLHFGNGTRLTVT.